The following is a TCR beta chain sequence with its context. What it binds is not known. Version v3.0 of the immunoSEQ assay was performed at survey level. This table comes from immunoSEQ multiplex PCR, and its TCRdb copy is limited to in-frame clones, with some not included. The table includes 9,500 to 12,000 clones, around 81% detected once. This entry belongs to a study of long-term antiretroviral therapy in people with HIV. Germline assignment: CDR1 SGHAT and CDR2 FQNNGV. The CDR3 consists of 15 residues. With V trimmed by 0 bases and J by 7 bases, 5 bases remained unmatched. Whole-study findings and limits: Control repertoires displayed wider CDR3 length ranges than the HIV repertoires.

This receptor was identified in a man aged 35 to 55 with HIV. The chain carries TRBV11-2 and TRBJ2-1, with 8 bases that match TRBD2. The sample was unsorted PBMCs, taken 1.8 years after starting antiretroviral therapy. The CDR3 sequence: CASSLEAGRGNEQFF. The CDR3 DNA follows: TGTGCCAGCAGCTTAGAGGCCGGGAGGGGTAATGAGCAGTTCTTC.